The 10 T cell receptor beta chains presented below share a single source sample, sequenced in a study of T cell repertoires in cytomegalovirus infection (dated by TCRdb to the late 2010s). Sequencing was carried out with an Illumina HiSeq 1500. Through fastp at Q25 and MiXCR, TCRdb rebuilt clones from the public reads, retaining in-frame beta chains. All rows with the same CDR3 protein become a single entry with the most common DNA and genes. The sample table contains under 600,000 distinct CDR3 sequences; only one count was recorded for about 15% of them. The ten largest clones represent roughly a quarter of the sample. The material sequenced was CD8+ T cells from PBMCs. The receptors here all came from a human donor in good health (CMV status not recorded). Some clones in this sample may be carry-over from other donors' samples.

At least ten counts were recorded for this clonotype. This sequence joins TRBV12-3 or TRBV12-4 and TRBJ1-5, with a weak D call TRBD1 (5 bases). Between the trimmed V and J ends, which lost 3 bases and 6 bases, there was a span of 24 bases. The CDR3 sequence is 18 residues long. The CDR3 DNA reads as TGTGCCAGCAGTTTTCCTACCATCCGCGGGGGGGTGAGTCAGCCCCAGCATTTT. Encoded protein: CASSFPTIRGGVSQPQHF.

This clonotype was detected many times. The rearrangement uses TRBV4-2 and TRBJ1-1, with D perhaps matching TRBD1 (6 bases). The V end lost 2 bases, the J end lost 2 bases, and 12 bases lay between the germline ends. CDR3 size: 15 residues. Germline values: CDR1 LGHNA, CDR2 YNFKEQ. The CDR3 spells CASSQRGGVNTEAFF. CDR3 nucleotide sequence: TGTGCCAGCAGCCAAAGGGGGGGCGTTAACACTGAAGCTTTCTTT.

In this sample, this clonotype turned up many times. The chain combines TRBV7-9 with TRBJ2-7, with D unresolved. The CDR3 is 16 residues long. The germline V and J ends were trimmed by 1 base and 0 bases, with 13 bases remaining between them. CDR1 and CDR2 from the germline V gene are SEHNR and FQNEAQ (reference sequence). CDR3: CASSLDGVSSSYEQYF. In DNA, the CDR3 is TGTGCCAGCAGCTTAGATGGGGTTTCAAGCTCCTACGAGCAGTACTTC.

The CDR3 spells CSARDLELAGNNEQFF. The CDR3 DNA is TGCAGTGCTAGAGATCTCGAACTAGCGGGGAACAATGAGCAGTTCTTC. J is TRBJ2-1 and V is TRBV20-1, with 10 bases aligning to TRBD2. V was pared by 0 bases and J by 5 bases, with 7 bases of the junction left unmatched. The CDR3 contains 16 residues. The germline CDR1 and CDR2 sequences are DFQATT and SNEGSKA (reference sequence).

This chain uses TRBV9 with TRBJ2-2; D not certain. With 4 bases removed from V and 6 bases from J, the gap between germline ends came to 25 bases. The CDR3 has 18 residues. The germline gives CDR1 SGDLS, CDR2 YYNGEE. The CDR3 loop reads CASSNIGTAPSRPGELFF. The CDR3 nucleotides read TGTGCCAGCAGCAATATTGGTACAGCCCCGTCAAGACCCGGGGAGCTGTTTTTT.

Only a few counts were recorded for this clonotype. The CDR3 DNA is TGTGCCAGCAGAAACGGACAGTCGAACACCGGGGAGCTGTTTTTT. Residues: CASRNGQSNTGELFF. The V gene is TRBV12-3 or TRBV12-4, the J gene TRBJ2-2; D is perhaps TRBD1 (6 bases). Trimming removed 6 bases at V and 0 bases at J, with 11 bases between. This CDR3 comprises 15 residues.

In regard to this clonotype: The junction does not match germline at one end; this may be a read error. The chain joins TRBV7-2 to TRBJ2-3, with 16 bases matching TRBD2. The CDR3 has 18 amino acids. Germline CDR1 SGHTA, CDR2 FQGNSA. The CDR3 loop reads CARSLGLAGGVSTDTQGF. The CDR3 DNA is TGTGCCAGAAGCTTGGGACTAGCGGGGGGGGTGTCAACAGATACGCAGGGTTTT.

In its sample, this clonotype was seen many times. The V gene is TRBV7-9, the J gene TRBJ2-1, with 8 bases lining up with TRBD1. CDR1 and CDR2 (germline): SEHNR, FQNEAQ (reference sequence). Trimming removed 5 bases from V and 1 base from J; junction bases left unmatched: 10. The CDR3 covers 17 residues. CDR3 sequence: CASSGGSRDRSYNEQFF. The CDR3, as DNA: TGTGCCAGCAGCGGAGGGAGTCGGGACAGGTCCTACAATGAGCAGTTCTTC.

In the case of this clonotype: This may be a read error, as it is one base from a much larger clone. The CDR3 region has the DNA TGTGCCAGCAGTTTAAGTGGGTGGCACTATCAAGAGACCCAGTACTTC. Its translation: CASSLSGWHYQETQYF. This sequence joins TRBV27 and TRBJ2-5; no definite D call. The V gene lost 2 bases and the J gene lost 2 bases, with 15 bases spanning the gap. Germline V lookup: CDR1 MNHEY, CDR2 SMNVEV (reference sequence). There are 16 residues in the CDR3.

V usage is TRBV5-5 and J usage is TRBJ1-1, with D maybe TRBD1 (6 bases). The CDR3 is made up of 17 amino acids. Germline CDR1 reads SGHKS; CDR2 reads YYEKEE (reference sequence). Trimming removed 4 bases at V and 5 bases at J, with 24 bases between. For the CDR3, the DNA is TGTGCCAGCAGCCCGGCCACGGGCAGGGGATGGGGGACTGAAGCTTTCTTT. This codes for CASSPATGRGWGTEAFF.